This TCR beta chain was sequenced for a study of blood T cell repertoires in COVID-19. Study at large: The United States, Italy and Spain were the sources of the acute and convalescent COVID-19 samples. PBMCs, B-cell-depleted T cells, or T cells were the source of the cDNA or gDNA that made up the material.

V gave up 6 bases and J gave up 3 bases; unmatched junction bases: 6. CDR3 size: 14 residues. Germline V gene lookup returns CDR1 MNHEY and CDR2 SVGAGI. Only in-frame clones appear in the TCRdb table, and some are missing; sequencing was by immunoSEQ multiplex PCR. The sample lists fewer than 350,000 clones, over 75% seen once, with under 7% in the top ten. Seattle cases were enrolled at active infection and followed longitudinally. This sequence originates from a woman aged 30 to 39 with COVID-19, enrolled during active disease. The genes are TRBV6-5 and TRBJ1-2; the match to TRBD1 covers 8 bases. Sequencing was carried out using peripheral blood. The CDR3 nucleotides are TGTGCCAGCAGCCTTTCGGACAGGGACTATGGCTACACCTTC. Translating gives CASSLSDRDYGYTF.